The rows below give T cell receptor beta chains drawn from one sample of a study of blood T cell repertoires in COVID-19. The protocol was immunoSEQ multiplex PCR, while the TCRdb copy is restricted to in-frame clones and leaves out a portion. Among a few hundred thousand clones, around 84% were seen once, and the ten largest hold about 7.2%. The sequencing sample was made of PBMCs or T cells enriched from blood (not recorded which). These receptors were obtained from a woman in her thirties or forties with acute COVID-19. Both conserved end residues are part of each CDR3. The order of the fields is CDR3 protein, V gene, J gene.

CDR3 protein: CASSYSGRGTGGYTF
V gene: TRBV6-5
J gene: TRBJ1-2

CDR3 protein: CASSPMAGTGHGYTF
V gene: TRBV14
J gene: TRBJ1-2

CDR3 protein: CSAFTGTGPYGYTF
V gene: TRBV29-1
J gene: TRBJ1-2

CDR3 protein: CASSLAGRGILQETQYF
V gene: TRBV5-4
J gene: TRBJ2-5

CDR3 protein: CASSVGQVENGYTF
V gene: TRBV10-2
J gene: TRBJ1-2

CDR3 protein: CASSLRLAGDPQETQYF
V gene: TRBV5-1
J gene: TRBJ2-5

CDR3 protein: CASRRDNRGAALHF
V gene: TRBV2
J gene: TRBJ1-6

CDR3 protein: CASSPWTSGGALDTQYF
V gene: TRBV9
J gene: TRBJ2-3

CDR3 protein: CSASLGGGLGQYF
V gene: TRBV20-1
J gene: TRBJ2-7

CDR3 protein: CASSQGQGHQPQHF
V gene: TRBV4-3
J gene: TRBJ1-5

CDR3 protein: CASSQDSAGWRGEQYF
V gene: TRBV4-3
J gene: TRBJ2-7

CDR3 protein: CASSPRQGPYEQYF
V gene: TRBV7-8
J gene: TRBJ2-7

CDR3 protein: CASREDRGLQETQYF
V gene: TRBV2
J gene: TRBJ2-5

CDR3 protein: CASSSTHRGGDSPLHF
V gene: TRBV18
J gene: TRBJ1-6

CDR3 protein: CASNQRVPPLHF
V gene: TRBV6-5
J gene: TRBJ1-6

CDR3 protein: CATGRGGPSYEQYF
V gene: TRBV6-5
J gene: TRBJ2-7

CDR3 protein: CASSLPDRDYNEQFF
V gene: TRBV7-3
J gene: TRBJ2-1

CDR3 protein: CAWANLASGNTIYF
V gene: TRBV30
J gene: TRBJ1-3

CDR3 protein: CASSLFLRVSTGELFF
V gene: TRBV28
J gene: TRBJ2-2

CDR3 protein: CASSSLDRGAYGYTF
V gene: TRBV6-5
J gene: TRBJ1-2

CDR3 protein: CASSQGAPSYEQYF
V gene: TRBV2
J gene: TRBJ2-7

CDR3 protein: CASSNQGNYGYTF
V gene: TRBV3-1/TRBV3-2
J gene: TRBJ1-2

CDR3 protein: CASSESGGGGNQPQHF
V gene: TRBV25-1
J gene: TRBJ1-5

CDR3 protein: CASSESTAFNEKLFF
V gene: TRBV11-1
J gene: TRBJ1-4

CDR3 protein: CASRPGVSWGYTF
V gene: TRBV28
J gene: TRBJ1-2

CDR3 protein: CASSYMAGNQPQHF
V gene: TRBV6-5
J gene: TRBJ1-5

CDR3 protein: CASSLNRGRRDEQYF
V gene: TRBV6-5
J gene: TRBJ2-7

CDR3 protein: CASSLDRAEQYF
V gene: TRBV7-6
J gene: TRBJ2-7

CDR3 protein: CASSYGARDRGGETQYF
V gene: TRBV7-3
J gene: TRBJ2-5

CDR3 protein: CASSRGANRDEQFF
V gene: TRBV5-1
J gene: TRBJ2-1